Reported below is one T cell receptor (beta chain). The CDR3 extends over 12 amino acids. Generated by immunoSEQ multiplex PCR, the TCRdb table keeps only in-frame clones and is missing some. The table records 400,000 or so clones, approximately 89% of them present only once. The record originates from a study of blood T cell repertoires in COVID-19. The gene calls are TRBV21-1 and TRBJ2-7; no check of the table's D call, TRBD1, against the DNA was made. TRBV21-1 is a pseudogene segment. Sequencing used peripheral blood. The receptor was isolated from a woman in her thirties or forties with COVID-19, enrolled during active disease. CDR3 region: CASRPTGREQYF. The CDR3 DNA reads TGTGCCAGCAGACCTACAGGTCGCGAGCAGTACTTC.